What follows are 8 T cell receptor beta chains derived from one specimen sequenced in a study of cytomegalovirus exposure and HLA in healthy donors. Assay: immunoSEQ multiplex PCR; the TCRdb copy retains only in-frame clones and omits some. This table holds around 130,000 clones, around nine tenths found once. Sequencing used PBMCs. These receptors all come from a young man in good health and CMV-seronegative.

The chain uses TRBV2 and TRBJ1-3, with D hard to call. Per germline, CDR1 SNHLY and CDR2 FYNNEI. This CDR3 has 13 amino acids. Deletions cut 4 bases from V and 8 bases from J, with 12 bases between. CDR3 protein: CASSAQTVDTIYF. The DNA of the CDR3 is TGTGCCAGCAGTGCCCAAACAGTTGACACCATATATTTT.

This rearrangement joins TRBV19 to TRBJ2-3; 8 bases are shared with TRBD1. Germline V gene sequence: CDR1 LNHDA, CDR2 SQIVND (reference sequence). V was clipped by 5 bases and J by 2 bases; unmatched bases: 6. CDR3 length equals 15 residues. Written as DNA, the CDR3 is TGTGCCAGTAGTCTGGACAGGGTCATCACAGATACGCAGTATTTT. Its protein is CASSLDRVITDTQYF.

The gene calls are TRBV6-5 and TRBJ2-2; maybe TRBD2 (5 bases). Germline assignment: CDR1 MNHEY and CDR2 SVGAGI. The CDR3 covers 14 residues. V lost 6 bases and J 4 bases, leaving 12 bases between the germline ends. The CDR3 is CASREREGTGELFF. CDR3 coding DNA: TGTGCCAGCAGGGAGAGGGAAGGCACCGGGGAGCTGTTTTTT.

This rearrangement joins TRBV19 to TRBJ2-1; a weak D match, TRBD2 (6 bases). Trimming pared 4 bases from V and 2 bases from J, leaving 15 bases between. Germline V gene data show CDR1 as LNHDA and CDR2 as SQIVND (reference sequence). The CDR3 has 16 amino acids. The CDR3 spells CASSTPTSLTYNEQFF. CDR3 coding DNA: TGTGCCAGTAGTACTCCAACTAGCCTCACCTACAATGAGCAGTTCTTC.

V and J are TRBV5-4 and TRBJ2-1, with TRBD1 identical over 9 bases. With V trimmed by 4 bases and J by 7 bases, 9 bases remained unmatched. The CDR3 is made up of 15 amino acids. Germline lookup yields CDR1 SGHNT and CDR2 YYREEE (reference sequence). CDR3 sequence (DNA): TGTGCCAGCAGCCGGGGAGGGACAGGGAGGAATGAGCAGTTCTTC. Encoded protein: CASSRGGTGRNEQFF.

The rearrangement joins TRBV29-1 to TRBJ1-3; 8 bases agree with TRBD1. Germline V lookup: CDR1 SQVTM, CDR2 ANQGSEA. Trimming took 5 bases from V and 2 from J; bases not matched to a gene: 2. The CDR3 spans 13 residues. The CDR3 bases are TGCAGCGTTCTGGACAGGGCTGGAAACACCATATATTTT. Its translation: CSVLDRAGNTIYF.

DNA of the CDR3: TGTGCCAGCAGGGGACAGGTCAAGACAGATACGCAGTATTTT. Translated: CASRGQVKTDTQYF. The chain links TRBV6-6 to TRBJ2-3; 8 nucleotides line up with TRBD1. V was clipped by 6 bases and J by 3 bases; unmatched bases: 5. The CDR3 runs 14 residues. CDR1 and CDR2 from the germline V gene are MNHNY and SVGAGI (reference sequence).

The J gene is TRBJ2-6, the V gene TRBV7-2, with D unclear. V was pared by 3 bases and J by 4 bases, with 4 bases between. Per germline, CDR1 SGHTA and CDR2 FQGNSA. This CDR3 region has 13 residues. The CDR3: CASSFAGANVLTF. DNA for the CDR3: TGTGCCAGCAGCTTTGCGGGGGCCAACGTCCTGACTTTC.